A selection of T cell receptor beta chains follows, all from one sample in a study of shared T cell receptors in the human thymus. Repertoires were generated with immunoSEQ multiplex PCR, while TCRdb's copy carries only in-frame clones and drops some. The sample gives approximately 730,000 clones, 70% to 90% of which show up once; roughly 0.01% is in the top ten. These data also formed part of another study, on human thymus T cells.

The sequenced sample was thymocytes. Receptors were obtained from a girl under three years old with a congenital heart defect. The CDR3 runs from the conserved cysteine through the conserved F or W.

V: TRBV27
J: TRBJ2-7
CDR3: CARGPGGGHYEQYF

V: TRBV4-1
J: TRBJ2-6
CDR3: CASSLSRGPLSGANVLTF

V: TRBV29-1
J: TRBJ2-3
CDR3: CSGRAREVPADTQYF

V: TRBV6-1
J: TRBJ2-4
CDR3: CASSAQQNIQYF

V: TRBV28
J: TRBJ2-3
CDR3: CASSLRGRAGGVDTQYF

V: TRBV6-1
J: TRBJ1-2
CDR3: CASRMGQVYGYTF

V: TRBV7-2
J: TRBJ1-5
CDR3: CASSSPQGREPQHF

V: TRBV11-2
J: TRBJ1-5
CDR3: CASSLRTGANQPQHF

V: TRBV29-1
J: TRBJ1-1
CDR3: CSVDLSLNTEAFF

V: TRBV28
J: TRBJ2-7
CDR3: CAILNPSGDSYEQYF

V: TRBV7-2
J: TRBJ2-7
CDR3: CASSFGDQDSTYEQYF

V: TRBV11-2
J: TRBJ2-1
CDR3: CASSLAGTGGSGLRNEQFF

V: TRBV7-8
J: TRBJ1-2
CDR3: CASSLQLTGTIYGYTF

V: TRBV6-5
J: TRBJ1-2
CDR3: CASSPLRGYGYTF

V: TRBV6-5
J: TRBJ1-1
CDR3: CASSYPGQGPHTFF

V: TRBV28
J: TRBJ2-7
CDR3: CASSLFPAGGLFGSYEQYF

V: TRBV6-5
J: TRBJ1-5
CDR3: CASSGVGGQPQHF

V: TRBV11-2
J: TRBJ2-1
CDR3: CASSLVPRGPQFF

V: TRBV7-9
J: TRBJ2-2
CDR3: CASSSTTAANTGELFF

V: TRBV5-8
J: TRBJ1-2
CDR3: CASSLRDIDGYTF

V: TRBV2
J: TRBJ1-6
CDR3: CASSENPGCGSSYNSPLHF

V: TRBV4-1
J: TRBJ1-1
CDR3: CASSQDEKKLNTEAFF

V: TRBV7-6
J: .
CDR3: CASSSGPGTGGEQYF

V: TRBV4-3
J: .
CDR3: CASSQVLAGIDYEQYF

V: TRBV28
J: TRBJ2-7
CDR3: CASSLPRTGWDYEQYF

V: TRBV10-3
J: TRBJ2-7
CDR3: CAISERGHPGIGSYEQYF

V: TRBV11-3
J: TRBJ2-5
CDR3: CASSFAEETQYF

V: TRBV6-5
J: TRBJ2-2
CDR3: CASSYSRGFWELFF

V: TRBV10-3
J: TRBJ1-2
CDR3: CAISECGRQGGSHGYTF

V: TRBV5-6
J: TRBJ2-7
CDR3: CASSRRGGGDNEQYF

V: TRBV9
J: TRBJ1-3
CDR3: CASSHPDRAVSGNTIYF

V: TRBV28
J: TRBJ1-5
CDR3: CAGSRDRGSPYSNQPQHF

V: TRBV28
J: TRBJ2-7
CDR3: CASSTSGGYEQYF

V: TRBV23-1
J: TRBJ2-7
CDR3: CASKGEKGDYNRAISYEQYF

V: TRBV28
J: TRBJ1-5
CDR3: CATFKGRDRRNQPQHF

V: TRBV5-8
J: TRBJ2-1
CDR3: CASSFSGGFAIEQFF

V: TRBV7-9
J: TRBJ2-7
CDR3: CASSPASLSGTLPWSGCF

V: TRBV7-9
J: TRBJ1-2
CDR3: CASSITPGINYGYTF

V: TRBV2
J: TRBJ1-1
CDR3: CASSEAQGRNTEAFF

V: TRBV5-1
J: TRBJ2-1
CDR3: CASSLCVESSYNEQFF

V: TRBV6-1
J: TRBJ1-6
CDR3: CASTIRGRCNSPLHF

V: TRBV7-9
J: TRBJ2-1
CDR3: CASSTRQGTTYNELLRQFF

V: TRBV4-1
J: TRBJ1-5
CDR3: CASSQDGGGGNQPQHF

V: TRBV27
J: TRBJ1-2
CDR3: CASSLNPLTNGYTF

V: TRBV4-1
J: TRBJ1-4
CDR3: CASSQGYEANEKLFF

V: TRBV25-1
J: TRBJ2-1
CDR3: CASSQLGQPLGHNEQFF

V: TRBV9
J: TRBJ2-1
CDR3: CASSDGLAGGDNEQFF

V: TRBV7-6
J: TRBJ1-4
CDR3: CASSLTGSGAGEKLFF

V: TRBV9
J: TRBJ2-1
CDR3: CASSVTRRIQGGYEQFF

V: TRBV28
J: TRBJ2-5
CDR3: CASSPDREGYQETQYF

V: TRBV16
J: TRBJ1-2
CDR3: CASSQQGVNYGYTF

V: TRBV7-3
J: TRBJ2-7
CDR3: CASSLGPEGKKGYEQYF

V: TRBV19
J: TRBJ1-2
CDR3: CASSIRTGMPSSYGYTF

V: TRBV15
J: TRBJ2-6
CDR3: CATSRNLRGGDSGANVLTF

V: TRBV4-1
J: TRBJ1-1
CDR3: CASSLLLIGGGRAEAFF

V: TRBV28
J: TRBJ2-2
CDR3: CASSSSFGQPNTGELFF

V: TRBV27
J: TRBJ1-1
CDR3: CASSSGTEEAFF

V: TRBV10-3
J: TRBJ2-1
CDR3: CATGARGGPMQFF

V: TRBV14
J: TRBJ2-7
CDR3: CASSQRRSGADEQYF